This record covers a single T cell receptor (beta chain). These data belong to a study of T cell responses to AZD1222 COVID-19 vaccine. The protocol was immunoSEQ multiplex PCR, while the TCRdb copy is restricted to in-frame clones and leaves out a portion. The sample contains over 70,000 clones, approximately 92% of which appear only once. The TCR originated in an adult who received the AZD1222 COVID-19 vaccine. The source was peripheral blood, collected 28 days after the second AZD1222 dose.

CDR3 region: CASSQVWGYNSPLHF. CDR3 DNA sequence: TGTGCCAGCAGCCAAGTTTGGGGGTATAATTCACCCCTCCACTTT. The chain is built from TRBV3-1 (or the pseudogene TRBV3-2) and TRBJ1-6; possible D gene TRBD1, 5 bases. Trimming removed 1 base at V and 4 bases at J, with 8 bases between. Germline assignment: CDR1 LGHDT and CDR2 YNNKEL (reference sequence). This CDR3 comprises 15 residues.